This is a list of T cell receptor beta chains from one sample in a study of spatial heterogeneity in lung cancer. From the 5' RACE reads, TCRdb called clonotypes with MiXCR, one entry per CDR3 protein. The sample carries more than 80,000 distinct CDR3 sequences, 10% to 15% recorded once. Sequenced material: PBMCs, taken at surgery. These receptors originate from a male donor with early-stage non-small cell lung cancer. Each CDR3 is given with its conserved first and last residue. The D gene is left open where the match is weak. Clone size is not always given. Where it is, it says once, few, many or a class for expanded clones.

V gene: TRBV27
J gene: TRBJ2-5
CDR3 length: 15
clone size: -
D gene: TRBD2
CDR3 DNA: TGTGCCAGCAGTCCCACTAGCGGGGGGGCAGAGACCCAGTACTTC
CDR3 protein: CASSPTSGGAETQYF

V gene: TRBV3-1
J gene: TRBJ2-2
CDR3 length: 18
clone size: -
D gene: TRBD2
CDR3 DNA: TGTGCCAGCAGCCAGGGACTAGCGGGAGTTATGATGCCCGGGGAGCTGTTTTTT
CDR3 protein: CASSQGLAGVMMPGELFF

V gene: TRBV12-3/TRBV12-4
J gene: TRBJ2-1
CDR3 length: 15
clone size: many
D gene: TRBD2
CDR3 DNA: TGTGCCAGCAGTCCGGGACTAGCGGGGGCCAATGAGCAGTTCTTC
CDR3 protein: CASSPGLAGANEQFF

V gene: TRBV20-1
J gene: TRBJ1-5
CDR3 length: 16
clone size: many
D gene: -
CDR3 DNA: TGCAGTGCTAGAGATCCGCTGGGGCGGCCGTACCAGCCCCAGCATTTT
CDR3 protein: CSARDPLGRPYQPQHF

V gene: TRBV10-2
J gene: TRBJ1-2
CDR3 length: 16
clone size: few
D gene: -
CDR3 DNA: TGCGCCAGCAGCCCTTTGATACGGTCATCGGACTATGGCTACACCTTC
CDR3 protein: CASSPLIRSSDYGYTF

V gene: TRBV5-1
J gene: TRBJ2-7
CDR3 length: 14
clone size: -
D gene: -
CDR3 DNA: TGCGCCAGCAGTTGGAAAGGGGAGGTCTACGAGCAGTACTTC
CDR3 protein: CASSWKGEVYEQYF

V gene: TRBV19
J gene: TRBJ1-1
CDR3 length: 17
clone size: few
D gene: -
CDR3 DNA: TGTGCCAGTAGTACCGGGACAACGAAATCCTGGAACACTGAAGCTTTCTTT
CDR3 protein: CASSTGTTKSWNTEAFF

V gene: TRBV27
J gene: TRBJ2-3
CDR3 length: 15
clone size: few
D gene: -
CDR3 DNA: TGTGCCAGCAGCCTAAAGAGGGGTCAGACAGATACGCAGTATTTT
CDR3 protein: CASSLKRGQTDTQYF

V gene: TRBV7-2
J gene: TRBJ2-1
CDR3 length: 15
clone size: few
D gene: TRBD2
CDR3 DNA: TGTGCCAGCAGCTTAAGTAGCGGGAGGGCGAATGAGCAGTTCTTC
CDR3 protein: CASSLSSGRANEQFF

V gene: TRBV30
J gene: TRBJ1-2
CDR3 length: 12
clone size: few
D gene: -
CDR3 DNA: TGTGCCTGGAGTGTACTGGGCTATGGCTACACCTTC
CDR3 protein: CAWSVLGYGYTF

V gene: TRBV12-3/TRBV12-4
J gene: TRBJ2-2
CDR3 length: 15
clone size: -
D gene: -
CDR3 DNA: TGTGCCAGCAGACCCGACAGAGAGAACACCGGGGAGCTGTTTTTT
CDR3 protein: CASRPDRENTGELFF

V gene: TRBV28
J gene: TRBJ2-2
CDR3 length: 16
clone size: many
D gene: -
CDR3 DNA: TGTGCCAGCAATTACCTAGGGGCCGAGAACACCGGGGAGCTGTTTTTT
CDR3 protein: CASNYLGAENTGELFF

V gene: TRBV28
J gene: TRBJ2-3
CDR3 length: 16
clone size: -
D gene: TRBD2
CDR3 DNA: TGTGCCAGCAGTTTACGTGCGGGAGCTAGCACAGATACGCAGTATTTT
CDR3 protein: CASSLRAGASTDTQYF

V gene: TRBV20-1
J gene: TRBJ2-3
CDR3 length: 15
clone size: -
D gene: TRBD2
CDR3 DNA: TGCAGTGCTGGGGGAGGGAGTGTGTTGTCAGATACGCAGTATTTT
CDR3 protein: CSAGGGSVLSDTQYF

V gene: TRBV11-2
J gene: TRBJ2-7
CDR3 length: 13
clone size: -
D gene: -
CDR3 DNA: TGTGCCAGCAGCTGGGACCTGGGAGGCGGGCAGTACTTC
CDR3 protein: CASSWDLGGGQYF

V gene: TRBV4-3
J gene: TRBJ2-1
CDR3 length: 13
clone size: few
D gene: -
CDR3 DNA: TGCGCCAGCAGCCACAGGCAGGGTGATGAGCAGTTCTTC
CDR3 protein: CASSHRQGDEQFF

V gene: TRBV29-1
J gene: TRBJ2-7
CDR3 length: 12
clone size: -
D gene: -
CDR3 DNA: TGCAGCGTTGTGGCGGACTCCTACGAGCAGTACTTC
CDR3 protein: CSVVADSYEQYF

V gene: TRBV9
J gene: TRBJ2-7
CDR3 length: 15
clone size: many
D gene: -
CDR3 DNA: TGTGCCAGCAGCGTAGAACCAGGGGACTCCTACGAGCAGTACTTC
CDR3 protein: CASSVEPGDSYEQYF

V gene: TRBV5-5
J gene: TRBJ2-7
CDR3 length: 14
clone size: -
D gene: -
CDR3 DNA: TGTGCCAGCAGCTTTATACTTGAGTCCAGTATGGAGTACTTC
CDR3 protein: CASSFILESSMEYF

V gene: TRBV24-1
J gene: TRBJ2-3
CDR3 length: 17
clone size: few
D gene: TRBD2
CDR3 DNA: TGTGCCACCAGTGGCGGGACTAGCGGGGGGACGAGAGATACGCAGTATTTT
CDR3 protein: CATSGGTSGGTRDTQYF

V gene: TRBV7-6
J gene: TRBJ2-2
CDR3 length: 14
clone size: -
D gene: -
CDR3 DNA: TGTGCCAGCAGCTCCCAAGGGGGAACCGGGGAGCTGTTTTTT
CDR3 protein: CASSSQGGTGELFF

V gene: TRBV29-1
J gene: TRBJ1-1
CDR3 length: 14
clone size: few
D gene: -
CDR3 DNA: TGCAGCGTTGTAGTAGGTATAATGAACACTGAAGCTTTCTTT
CDR3 protein: CSVVVGIMNTEAFF

V gene: TRBV19
J gene: TRBJ2-2
CDR3 length: 14
clone size: few
D gene: -
CDR3 DNA: TGTGCCAGTAGGCCAAGGAGGGACACCGGGGAGCTGTTTTTT
CDR3 protein: CASRPRRDTGELFF

V gene: TRBV5-1
J gene: TRBJ1-1
CDR3 length: 15
clone size: few
D gene: -
CDR3 DNA: TGCGCCAGCAGCTCCCTACAGGGAGGAGCTACTGAAGCTTTCTTT
CDR3 protein: CASSSLQGGATEAFF

V gene: TRBV27
J gene: TRBJ2-7
CDR3 length: 14
clone size: few
D gene: TRBD1
CDR3 DNA: TGTGCCAGCAGAGGGGACAGGCTTTCCTACGAGCAGTACTTC
CDR3 protein: CASRGDRLSYEQYF

V gene: TRBV20-1
J gene: TRBJ1-6
CDR3 length: 15
clone size: few
D gene: TRBD1
CDR3 DNA: TGCAGTGCTTTCTCAACAGGGGGTATCGGTTCACCCCTCCACTTT
CDR3 protein: CSAFSTGGIGSPLHF

V gene: TRBV10-2
J gene: TRBJ2-1
CDR3 length: 20
clone size: -
D gene: TRBD2
CDR3 DNA: TGCGCCAGCAGTGAGTCTCGTCTAGCGGGAGGAAATCCCTCCTACAATGAGCAGTTCTTC
CDR3 protein: CASSESRLAGGNPSYNEQFF

V gene: TRBV5-5
J gene: TRBJ2-1
CDR3 length: 15
clone size: many
D gene: -
CDR3 DNA: TGTGCCAGCAGCTTGTCGCCCACAGGGAGGGCTGAGCAGTTCTTC
CDR3 protein: CASSLSPTGRAEQFF

V gene: TRBV30
J gene: TRBJ1-5
CDR3 length: 13
clone size: once
D gene: -
CDR3 DNA: TGTGCCTGGAGTGTACGGGAGGATCAGCCCCAGCATTTT
CDR3 protein: CAWSVREDQPQHF

V gene: TRBV20-1
J gene: TRBJ2-1
CDR3 length: 13
clone size: -
D gene: -
CDR3 DNA: TGCAGTGCTCGAAGGACAGTTTACAATGAGCAGTTCTTC
CDR3 protein: CSARRTVYNEQFF

V gene: TRBV27
J gene: TRBJ2-7
CDR3 length: 13
clone size: few
D gene: TRBD2
CDR3 DNA: TGTGCCAGCAGGACTAGCGAGTCCTACGAGCAGTACTTC
CDR3 protein: CASRTSESYEQYF

V gene: TRBV7-3
J gene: TRBJ2-6
CDR3 length: 18
clone size: many
D gene: -
CDR3 DNA: TGTGCCAGTATGCAAACCGGGGGTACCCTCTCTGGGGCCAACGTCCTGACTTTC
CDR3 protein: CASMQTGGTLSGANVLTF

V gene: TRBV5-6
J gene: TRBJ2-7
CDR3 length: 13
clone size: -
D gene: -
CDR3 DNA: TGTGCCAGCAGCTCCGACCCGGCAGGCGGGCAGTACTTC
CDR3 protein: CASSSDPAGGQYF

V gene: TRBV11-2
J gene: TRBJ2-2
CDR3 length: 12
clone size: -
D gene: -
CDR3 DNA: TGTGCCAGCAGCTTAAGTTTCGGGGAGCTGTTTTTT
CDR3 protein: CASSLSFGELFF

V gene: TRBV12-3/TRBV12-4
J gene: TRBJ2-3
CDR3 length: 12
clone size: many
D gene: -
CDR3 DNA: TGTGCCAGCAGTCTGATGGGCGATACGCAGTATTTT
CDR3 protein: CASSLMGDTQYF

V gene: TRBV15
J gene: TRBJ2-3
CDR3 length: 13
clone size: -
D gene: -
CDR3 DNA: TGTGCCACCAGCCGGACTAGCACAGATACGCAGTATTTT
CDR3 protein: CATSRTSTDTQYF

V gene: TRBV5-6
J gene: TRBJ2-5
CDR3 length: 14
clone size: many
D gene: -
CDR3 DNA: TGTGCCAGCAGCTTGGCAGGAGCACGAGAGACCCAGTACTTC
CDR3 protein: CASSLAGARETQYF

V gene: TRBV6-5
J gene: TRBJ2-1
CDR3 length: 16
clone size: -
D gene: TRBD1
CDR3 DNA: TGTGCCAGCAGTTACTCTTCCGGGACAGGGTCCAATGAGCAGTTCTTC
CDR3 protein: CASSYSSGTGSNEQFF

V gene: TRBV10-3
J gene: TRBJ2-3
CDR3 length: 15
clone size: few
D gene: -
CDR3 DNA: TGTGCCATCGGGGCCGGCCTGCCTGGCACAGATACGCAGTATTTT
CDR3 protein: CAIGAGLPGTDTQYF

V gene: TRBV6-5
J gene: TRBJ2-7
CDR3 length: 15
clone size: -
D gene: -
CDR3 DNA: TGTGCCAGCAGTTACTCGGGCTGGGGAGGATACGAGCAGTACTTC
CDR3 protein: CASSYSGWGGYEQYF

V gene: TRBV5-1
J gene: TRBJ2-3
CDR3 length: 16
clone size: -
D gene: TRBD2
CDR3 DNA: TGCGCCAGCAGCTTCGAAGTGGGAGGGCCAGCAGATACGCAGTATTTT
CDR3 protein: CASSFEVGGPADTQYF

V gene: TRBV10-3
J gene: TRBJ2-3
CDR3 length: 15
clone size: few
D gene: -
CDR3 DNA: TGTGCCATCAGCTCGCGACTATCCAGCACAGATACGCAGTATTTT
CDR3 protein: CAISSRLSSTDTQYF

V gene: TRBV21-1
J gene: TRBJ2-7
CDR3 length: 15
clone size: few
D gene: -
CDR3 DNA: TGTGCCAGCAGCAAATGGAACAGGGGGCTAAGGGAGCAGTACTTC
CDR3 protein: CASSKWNRGLREQYF

V gene: TRBV12-3/TRBV12-4
J gene: TRBJ2-5
CDR3 length: 14
clone size: few
D gene: -
CDR3 DNA: TGTGCCAGCAGCCACGCTTGGGTAGGGGAGACCCAGTACTTC
CDR3 protein: CASSHAWVGETQYF